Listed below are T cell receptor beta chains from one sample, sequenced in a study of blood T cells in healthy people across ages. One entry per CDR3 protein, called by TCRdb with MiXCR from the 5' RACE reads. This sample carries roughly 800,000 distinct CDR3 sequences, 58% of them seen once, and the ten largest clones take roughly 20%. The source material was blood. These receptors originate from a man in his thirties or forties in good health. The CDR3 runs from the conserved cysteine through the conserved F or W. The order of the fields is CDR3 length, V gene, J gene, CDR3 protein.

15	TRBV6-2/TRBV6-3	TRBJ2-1	CASSRTSPSYNEQFF
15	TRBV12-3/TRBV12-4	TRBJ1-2	CASSLVQGGLGGYTF
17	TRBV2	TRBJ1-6	CASSDRTGRGLYSPLHF
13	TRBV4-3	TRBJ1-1	CASSQEVKRGAFF
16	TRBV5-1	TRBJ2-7	CASSLEAGTGNYEQYF
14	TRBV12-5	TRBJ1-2	CASGPGQGFNGYTF
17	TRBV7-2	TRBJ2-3	CASSLAAGGLSTDTQYF
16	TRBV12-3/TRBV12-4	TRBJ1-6	CASSLAAGRPMRTLHF
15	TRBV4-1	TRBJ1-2	CASSQVFEGVYGYTF
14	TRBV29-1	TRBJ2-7	CGVEDRQGTYEQYF
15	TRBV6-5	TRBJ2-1	CASSYSAADYNEQFF
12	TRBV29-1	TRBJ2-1	CSVFPDIDEQFF
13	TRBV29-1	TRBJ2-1	CSVQGQTYNEQFF
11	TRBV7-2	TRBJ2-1	CASSFLGEQFF
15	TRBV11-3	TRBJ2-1	CASAPSADSYNEQFF